This TCR beta chain was identified in a study of post-analysis software for immune sequencing data. The overall study: Recorded disease courses covered relapsing-remitting, secondary progressive and progressive-relapsing multiple sclerosis. Some patients had no subtype annotation.

The CDR3 sequence is 14 residues long. With 3 bases removed from V and 10 bases from J, the gap between germline ends came to 13 bases. Germline CDR1 MNHEY, CDR2 SMNVEV (reference sequence). Every TCR beta cDNA library bore unique molecular identifiers. The yield from roughly 1 to 10 million T cells was around 500,000 cDNA molecules in total. TCRdb fed the PCR reads into MiXCR, producing one record per CDR3 protein. The table records about 770,000 distinct CDR3 sequences, roughly 46% of them present only once. Of note for this clonotype: The antigen is undetermined.

Notes on the study in general: Same-batch preparations were strongly co-clustered by F measure. The study found significantly lower normalized Chao1 diversity in multiple sclerosis patients than in controls. A handful of TRBV segments were significantly more frequent in patients than in controls. TRBV5-6, TRBV5-1 and TRBV20-1 were among these segments.

The chain uses TRBV27 and TRBJ1-6; D unclear. Sequenced: blood. This clonotype was sampled from a girl between 5 and 17 years old with multiple sclerosis. The CDR3 coding sequence is TGTGCCAGCAGTTTCGGGCTGTCGGGGTCACCCCTCCACTTT. Residues: CASSFGLSGSPLHF.